Listed below are T cell receptor beta chains from one sample, sequenced in a study of spatial heterogeneity in lung cancer. TCRdb reprocessed the 5' RACE reads with MiXCR, giving one entry per CDR3 protein. In the table there are tens of thousands of distinct CDR3 sequences, 4% to 6% of which are singletons. Source: PBMCs, taken at surgery. The receptors were gathered from a female donor with early-stage non-small cell lung cancer. Each CDR3 is given with its conserved first and last residue. D genes are given only for firm matches. The size entry is marked missing in some rows and otherwise reads once, few, many or a size class.

clone_size	v_call	j_call	d_call	cdr3_nt	cdr3_aa
many	TRBV7-8	TRBJ1-1	NA	TGTGCCAGCAGCTTCCGACGGACAGCGATAACTGAAGCTTTCTTT	CASSFRRTAITEAFF
many	TRBV13	TRBJ2-7	NA	TGTGCCAGCAGCCAGTTGACGAGGTTCGGCGACTACGAGCAGTACTTC	CASSQLTRFGDYEQYF
many	TRBV9	TRBJ1-1	TRBD1	TGTGCCAGCAGCTCTACAGGGGTGGGGATGAACACTGAAGCTTTCTTT	CASSSTGVGMNTEAFF
NA	TRBV3-1	TRBJ2-7	TRBD2	TGTGCCAGCAGCCAAGATCCGGGGGGGACAAACTACGAGCAGTACTTC	CASSQDPGGTNYEQYF
NA	TRBV7-3	TRBJ2-3	TRBD2	TGTGCCAGCAGCCAAATAGCGGGGGACACAGATACGCAGTATTTT	CASSQIAGDTDTQYF
many	TRBV12-3/TRBV12-4	TRBJ2-3	NA	TGTGCCAGCACCTATCGAGACAGGCCAGATACGCAGTATTTT	CASTYRDRPDTQYF
many	TRBV29-1	TRBJ2-1	TRBD2	TGCAGCGTTGGTCGAGGACTAGCGGGAGGGCCAGTGCCCTACAATGAGCAGTTCTTC	CSVGRGLAGGPVPYNEQFF
many	TRBV28	TRBJ1-1	TRBD1	TGTGCCAGCAGTTTCTTAGGGACAGGGGTCACTGAAGCTTTCTTT	CASSFLGTGVTEAFF
many	TRBV10-2	TRBJ2-3	NA	TGCGCCAGCACCTGGCCGACGGGGCGCGGTACAGATACGCAGTATTTT	CASTWPTGRGTDTQYF
many	TRBV20-1	TRBJ1-1	NA	TGCAGTGCCGGGAGGCCAGCTGAAGCTTTCTTT	CSAGRPAEAFF
many	TRBV5-8	TRBJ1-2	TRBD1	TGTGCCAGCAGCTTAGACAGGGCGGCCTATGGCTACACCTTC	CASSLDRAAYGYTF
medium-sized	TRBV3-1	TRBJ2-7	NA	TGTGCCAGCAGCCAAGGGGGCTACGAGCAGTACTTC	CASSQGGYEQYF
many	TRBV30	TRBJ2-1	NA	TGTGCCTGGAGTCTACAGGGCAATGAGCAGTTCTTC	CAWSLQGNEQFF
many	TRBV5-4	TRBJ2-5	NA	TGTGCCAGCAGCTTGGAGGCGGGACTCCAAGAGACCCAGTACTTC	CASSLEAGLQETQYF
many	TRBV10-3	TRBJ1-2	NA	TGTGCCATCAGTGAGTCGAAGGACTATGGCTACACCTTC	CAISESKDYGYTF
many	TRBV5-4	TRBJ2-1	NA	TGTGCCAGCACCTCGGGGAATTCCTACAATGAGCAGTTCTTC	CASTSGNSYNEQFF
many	TRBV7-9	TRBJ1-4	TRBD1	TGTGCCAGCAGCTCGATACAGGGGGCGAATGAAAAACTGTTTTTT	CASSSIQGANEKLFF
NA	TRBV7-9	TRBJ2-1	TRBD2	TGTGCCAGCATCCTCCCACTAGCGGGGTCGGGCTATGAGCAGTTCTTC	CASILPLAGSGYEQFF
many	TRBV7-3	TRBJ2-3	NA	TGTGCCAGCAGCCTCTCTGGGATGGGCACAGATACGCAGTATTTT	CASSLSGMGTDTQYF
many	TRBV14	TRBJ1-1	NA	TGTGCCAGCAGCCACTCCATAGGGGCGCGAGCTTTCTTT	CASSHSIGARAFF
many	TRBV27	TRBJ1-5	NA	TGTGCCAGCAGTCTGTGGGGCAATCAGCCCCAGCATTTT	CASSLWGNQPQHF
many	TRBV7-8	TRBJ2-6	NA	TGTGCCAGCAGCAAGACTGGGAGCTCTGGGGCCAACGTCCTGACTTTC	CASSKTGSSGANVLTF
many	TRBV27	TRBJ1-2	NA	TGTGCCAGCAGTTTACGTCCGGCGAACTATGGCTACACCTTC	CASSLRPANYGYTF
many	TRBV29-1	TRBJ2-3	NA	TGCAGCGCCGACCTCCTAGCGAACACAGATACGCAGTATTTT	CSADLLANTDTQYF
few	TRBV29-1	TRBJ1-1	NA	TGCAGCGCGGGCGGGGGGACGAACACTGAAGCTTTCTTT	CSAGGGTNTEAFF
many	TRBV7-9	TRBJ1-6	NA	TGTGCCAGCAGCTTAGAGGGTAATTCACCCCTCCACTTT	CASSLEGNSPLHF
many	TRBV19	TRBJ2-2	NA	TGTGCCAGTAGCCCCTCCGGGCAGCAGGTGTATTTGACCGGGGAGCTGTTTTTT	CASSPSGQQVYLTGELFF
many	TRBV5-1	TRBJ1-1	NA	TGCGCCAGCAGCTTGGCCGCTCAGATGAACACTGAAGCTTTCTTT	CASSLAAQMNTEAFF
NA	TRBV7-6	TRBJ2-3	NA	TGTGCCAGCAGCTTAATCGTCACAGATACGCAGTATTTT	CASSLIVTDTQYF
many	TRBV29-1	TRBJ2-3	NA	TGCAGCGTTGAACAGTTCTGGGGGGAGGATACTAGCACAGATACGCAGTATTTT	CSVEQFWGEDTSTDTQYF
many	TRBV5-1	TRBJ2-5	NA	TGCGCCAGCAGCTTGGTACTACGTGGGGAGACCCAGTACTTC	CASSLVLRGETQYF
few	TRBV4-1	TRBJ2-6	TRBD2	TGCGCCAGCAGCCGGACTAGCGGGGGGGCTTATGGGGCCAACGTCCTGACTTTC	CASSRTSGGAYGANVLTF
NA	TRBV30	TRBJ2-1	NA	TGTGCCTGGAGTGTAGCTAGCCCGAACAATGAGCAGTTCTTC	CAWSVASPNNEQFF
many	TRBV27	TRBJ1-6	NA	TGTGCCAGCACCGACTCCTATAATTCACCCCTCCACTTT	CASTDSYNSPLHF
many	TRBV7-3	TRBJ2-5	TRBD1	TGTGCCAGCAGCCTCCAAGGACAGGGGGGAGAGACCCAGTACTTC	CASSLQGQGGETQYF
few	TRBV11-2	TRBJ2-5	NA	TGTGCCAGCAGCTTACCCCTGGAGACCCAGTACTTC	CASSLPLETQYF
few	TRBV7-9	TRBJ2-6	TRBD1	TGTGCCAGCAGCCCCATACCACCGGGACAGGGGGCTCGTTCTGGGGCCAACGTCCTGACTTTC	CASSPIPPGQGARSGANVLTF
many	TRBV5-6	TRBJ2-5	NA	TGTGCCAGCAGCCCCGACCTGGAGACCCAGTACTTC	CASSPDLETQYF
many	TRBV7-2	TRBJ2-3	NA	TGTGCCAGCAGCCGAGGACTGGAAGCCGATACGCAGTATTTT	CASSRGLEADTQYF
many	TRBV7-9	TRBJ2-1	NA	TGTGCCAGCACCCCGCCCCTGGATACTATCTTCCCTTACAATGAGCAGTTCTTC	CASTPPLDTIFPYNEQFF